Presented here are 17 T cell receptor beta chains from one specimen sequenced in a study of response to subunit inactivated influenza vaccine. TCRdb ran MiXCR on the RT-PCR reads and lists one entry per CDR3 protein. This table holds roughly 700,000 distinct CDR3 sequences, roughly 14% found once. Sequencing used PBMCs from blood, obtained 14 days before vaccination. The receptor set was obtained from a man aged 50-59 years who received an inactivated influenza vaccine.

The chain has TRBV30 and TRBJ2-6, with D maybe TRBD2 (6 bases). CDR3 length: 16 amino acids. V was trimmed by 3 bases and J by 0 bases, leaving 12 bases between them. The germline CDR1 and CDR2 sequences are GTSNPN and SVGIG (reference sequence). The CDR3 sequence is CAWSGGGSSGANVLTF. The CDR3 coding sequence is TGTGCCTGGAGCGGGGGAGGAAGCTCTGGGGCCAACGTCCTGACTTTC.

This clonotype was found a few times. V usage is TRBV5-1 and J usage is TRBJ1-1, with 7 bases lining up with TRBD1. The CDR3 is 14 amino acids. Germline-derived CDR1 and CDR2 are SGHRS and YFSETQ. Germline trimming cut 4 bases from V and 2 bases from J; bases unmatched to any gene: 5. DNA of the CDR3: TGCGCCAGCAGCAAGGGACAGACTAACACTGAAGCTTTCTTT. Its translation: CASSKGQTNTEAFF.

This clonotype was observed a few times. The chain recombines TRBV18 with TRBJ1-3; D may be TRBD1 (5 bases). Between the trimmed V and J ends, which lost 2 bases and 0 bases, there was a span of 8 bases. The CDR3 has 15 residues. The germline gives CDR1 KGHSH, CDR2 LQKENI. The DNA for the CDR3 is TGTGCCAGCTCACCAAAGACAGACTCTGGAAACACCATATATTTT. It specifies CASSPKTDSGNTIYF.

The chain joins TRBV12-3 or TRBV12-4 to TRBJ2-2; D assignment may be TRBD1 or TRBD2 (5 bases each). Trimming left V 4 bases short and J 6 bases short, with 12 bases between. The CDR3 length is 14 residues. CDR3 DNA sequence: TGTGCCAGCAGTTCCAACCAGGGACCCGGGGAGCTGTTTTTT. Translation: CASSSNQGPGELFF.

This clonotype has only a few counts. The gene calls are TRBV6-2 or TRBV6-3 and TRBJ1-1, with 7 nucleotides matching TRBD1. CDR3 length: 16 amino acids. The junction had 9 bases not matched to a gene; V was cut back by 2 bases and J by 3 bases. The germline gives CDR1 MNHEY, CDR2 SVGEGT. CDR3 sequence (DNA): TGTGCCAGCAGTTACAGGGCAGGGCAGGGGGACACTGAAGCTTTCTTT. Amino acid sequence: CASSYRAGQGDTEAFF.

The sample holds many counts of this clonotype. The chain joins TRBV3-1 to TRBJ2-7; the match to TRBD2 covers 10 bases. V was clipped by 4 bases and J by 2 bases; unmatched bases: 8. The CDR3 is 16 amino acids. Germline lookup yields CDR1 LGHDT and CDR2 YNNKEL (reference sequence). CDR3: CASSPRLAGPPYEQYF. The CDR3 nucleotides read TGTGCCAGCAGCCCCCGACTAGCGGGCCCTCCCTACGAGCAGTACTTC.

This clonotype was seen repeatedly, ten times or more. This rearrangement joins TRBV24-1 to TRBJ2-5, with D perhaps matching TRBD2 (6 bases). CDR1 is KGHDR, CDR2 SFDVKD, per germline. The V end was cut by 2 bases, the J end by 5 bases, with 17 bases between. CDR3 length: 16 amino acids. CDR3 loop: CATSDSSFRAGETQYF. CDR3 coding DNA: TGTGCCACCAGTGATTCCTCTTTTAGGGCGGGGGAGACCCAGTACTTC.

This clonotype occurred a few times. The chain carries TRBV6-5 and TRBJ2-2; D not certain. CDR1 and CDR2 (germline): MNHEY, SVGAGI. V lost 0 bases and J 6 bases, leaving 14 bases between the germline ends. The CDR3 spans 16 residues. For the CDR3, the DNA is TGTGCCAGCAGTTACTCTTCCCGTAAGGGCGCCGGGGAGCTGTTTTTT. Its translation: CASSYSSRKGAGELFF.

This clonotype was detected many times. One end of the junction fails to match germline, which may point to a read error. The J gene is TRBJ2-3, the V gene TRBV29-1; 12 positions match TRBD2. The CDR3 length is 12 residues. Germline V gene data show CDR1 as SQVTM and CDR2 as ANQGSEA. The CDR3 DNA is TGCAGCGTTGAAGAGGGCCTAGCGGGAGGGTCTTTT. This sequence encodes CSVEEGLAGGSF.

Ten or more counts support this clonotype. The chain joins TRBV28 to TRBJ2-1; D unclear. V shed 10 bases and J shed 8 bases, with 15 bases lying between them. Per germline, CDR1 MDHEN and CDR2 SYDVKM. CDR3 length equals 12 residues. CDR3 in amino acids: CATRTRRYEQFF. The CDR3 coding sequence is TGTGCCACTCGGACCCGAAGGTATGAGCAGTTCTTC.

This clonotype was counted between two and nine times. The rearrangement uses TRBV10-2 and TRBJ2-7; D gene unclear. The CDR3 is 16 amino acids. V gave up 1 base and J gave up 0 bases, with 13 bases separating them. Germline V gene data show CDR1 as WSHSY and CDR2 as SAAADI. Here the CDR3 reads CASSEFGKGSSYEQYF. The DNA for the CDR3 is TGCGCCAGCAGTGAGTTCGGTAAGGGATCCTCCTACGAGCAGTACTTC.

A few counts support this clonotype. The chain carries TRBV7-2 and TRBJ2-1, with TRBD1 identical over 9 bases. This CDR3 has 15 residues. The germline V gene encodes CDR1 SGHTA and CDR2 FQGNSA. The trim removed 5 bases at V and 4 bases at J, leaving 6 bases unmatched. CDR3 nucleotides: TGTGCCAGCAGCCCCGGGACAGGGCTTTACAATGAGCAGTTCTTC. Translating it yields CASSPGTGLYNEQFF.

This sequence joins TRBV11-1 and TRBJ2-7; TRBD1 aligns across 7 bases. CDR3 size: 16 residues. The germline CDR1 and CDR2 sequences are SGHAT and FQDESV (reference sequence). The V segment lost 2 bases and the J segment 2 bases; nucleotides outside the gene matches: 9. The CDR3 region has the DNA TGTGCCAGCAGCTTAAAAAGGGGGCTGCTCACCTACGAGCAGTACTTC. The encoded protein is CASSLKRGLLTYEQYF.

V gene TRBV12-3 or TRBV12-4 combines with J gene TRBJ1-5, with a tentative D call TRBD1 (5 bases). V was pared by 6 bases and J by 6 bases, with 12 bases between. This CDR3 comprises 13 residues. The CDR3 coding sequence is TGTGCCAGCAGACAGGAAGGGAGTCAGCCCCAGCATTTT. This encodes CASRQEGSQPQHF.

The chain recombines TRBV28 with TRBJ2-4, with TRBD1 as a possible D gene (6 bases). V was shortened by 7 bases and J by 5 bases, with 9 bases between the two germline ends. Germline V gives CDR1 MDHEN, CDR2 SYDVKM. The CDR3 is 12 residues long. The CDR3 loop is CASINRENIQYF. In DNA form, the CDR3 reads TGTGCCAGCATAAACAGGGAAAACATTCAGTACTTC.

Only a few counts were recorded for this clonotype. This CDR3 is CSARGRDGSYNEQFF. For the CDR3, the DNA is TGCAGTGCTAGAGGGCGGGACGGATCCTACAATGAGCAGTTCTTC. The chain carries TRBV20-1 and TRBJ2-1; weak D call: TRBD2 (6 bases). V dropped 1 base and J dropped 1 base, with 11 bases sitting between them. The germline V gene encodes CDR1 DFQATT and CDR2 SNEGSKA (reference sequence). The CDR3 has 15 residues.

This clonotype has ten or more counts. The chain uses TRBV28 and TRBJ2-7, with 12 nucleotides matching TRBD1. Germline-derived CDR1 and CDR2 are MDHEN and SYDVKM. J gave up 3 bases and V 7 bases, and 10 bases lay outside the gene matches. The CDR3 contains 16 residues. The CDR3 reads CASTKGDRGLNYEQYF. Here the CDR3 DNA reads TGTGCCAGCACTAAGGGGGACAGGGGGCTCAACTACGAGCAGTACTTC.